Listed below are T cell receptor beta chains from one sample, sequenced in a study of T cells in Graves' hyperthyroidism and ophthalmopathy. TCRdb re-derived calls from the multiplex PCR reads in MiXCR, one entry per CDR3 protein. The profile shows 500,000 to 650,000 distinct CDR3 sequences, 12% to 15% of them singletons. Sample: blood. The source is a woman aged 40 to 50 with Graves' hyperthyroidism. Both conserved end residues are part of each CDR3. The order of the fields is D gene, J gene, clone size, V gene, CDR3 DNA, CDR3 protein. D genes are given only for firm matches. For some rows the clone size is stated as once, few or many, or as a class when expanded; others skip it.

TRBD2 TRBJ2-2 . TRBV5-6 TGTGCCAGCAGCTTGTGGTACAGTAGCGGGAGAGGAAGCGCCGGGGAGCTGTTTTTT CASSLWYSSGRGSAGELFF
. TRBJ2-3 . TRBV3-1 TGTGCCAGCAGTATCCAGGCGGGTCGCACAGATACGCAGTATTTT CASSIQAGRTDTQYF
TRBD2 TRBJ2-6 . TRBV7-3 TGTGCCAGCAGCTTAGCGGGAGGCACCTCTGGGGCCAACGTCCTGACTTTC CASSLAGGTSGANVLTF
TRBD1 TRBJ2-4 many TRBV3-1 TGTGCCAGCAGCCGTTCCTCTGGACAGGGGGCGACCAAAAACATTCAGTACTTC CASSRSSGQGATKNIQYF
. TRBJ2-5 . TRBV6-6 TGTGCCAGCAGTTACTCGGACATCCGCAGCCAAGAGACCCAGTACTTC CASSYSDIRSQETQYF
. TRBJ2-1 many TRBV20-1 TGCAGTGCTGGACTGACACTCTCCAATGAGCAGTTCTTC CSAGLTLSNEQFF
. TRBJ2-1 few TRBV19 TGTGCCAGTAGTATAGCTGATAACTACTACAATGAGCAGTTCTTC CASSIADNYYNEQFF
. TRBJ2-4 few TRBV20-1 TGCAGTGTGCGAGGAACAAATAGGGCCAAAAACATTCAGTACTTC CSVRGTNRAKNIQYF
. TRBJ2-2 . TRBV12-3/TRBV12-4 TGTGCCAGCAGTTTAGCGCTGGCAGGGGAGCTGTTTTTT CASSLALAGELFF
TRBD2 TRBJ2-3 many TRBV5-1 TGCGCCAGCAGCGCGGATGGGACTAGCGGGAGAAGGACAGATACGCAGTATTTT CASSADGTSGRRTDTQYF
. TRBJ2-3 few TRBV2 TGTGCCAGCAGTGAAATAGCAGTTACGCAGTATTTT CASSEIAVTQYF
. TRBJ2-1 many TRBV12-3/TRBV12-4 TGTGCCAGCAGTTTGGTTTCAGACAAGGCCTACAATGAGCAGTTCTTC CASSLVSDKAYNEQFF
. TRBJ2-3 . TRBV20-1 TGCAGTGCTAGAGACATCTACACTAGCACAGATACGCAGTATTTT CSARDIYTSTDTQYF
. TRBJ1-1 . TRBV10-1 TGCGCCAGCAGTGAGTCGACAGGCTCAGAAGCTTTCTTT CASSESTGSEAFF
. TRBJ2-5 few TRBV27 TGTGCCAGCAGTACGACAGTATCCGAGACCCAGTACTTC CASSTTVSETQYF
TRBD1 TRBJ2-3 many TRBV27 TGTGCCAGCAGTTTCGGGGACAGGGGAGATACGCAGTATTTT CASSFGDRGDTQYF
TRBD1 TRBJ2-1 many TRBV12-3/TRBV12-4 TGTGCCAGCAGTCCCGACAGGGTACATGAGCAGTTCTTC CASSPDRVHEQFF
TRBD2 TRBJ2-5 few TRBV7-9 TGTGCCAGCAGCTCCCCTCTCGGACTAGTTGGAGAGACCCAGTACTTC CASSSPLGLVGETQYF
. TRBJ1-2 many TRBV30 TGTGCCTGGAGTTCCCGGACGGCCAACTATGGCTACACCTTC CAWSSRTANYGYTF
. TRBJ1-3 many TRBV20-1 TGCAGTGCTAGAGAGCGGGGAACTGGAAACACCATATATTTT CSARERGTGNTIYF
. TRBJ2-7 few TRBV3-1 TGTGCCAGCAGCCCGTTGACTCCCGCCTACGAGCAGTACTTC CASSPLTPAYEQYF
. TRBJ2-7 few TRBV4-1 TGCGCCAGCAGCCGTCCCTTAATCGGGGACGAGCAGTACTTC CASSRPLIGDEQYF
. TRBJ1-2 many TRBV18 TGTGCCAGCTCAGCGTCTAGCGATCCTAACTATGGCTACACCTTC CASSASSDPNYGYTF
. TRBJ1-4 many TRBV7-9 TGTGCCAGCAGCCCCGGTGCTGCTAATGAAAAACTGTTTTTT CASSPGAANEKLFF
. TRBJ2-1 many TRBV24-1 TGTGCCACCAGTGATTTGGGAGGGGTGGACTACAATGAGCAGTTCTTC CATSDLGGVDYNEQFF
. TRBJ1-1 many TRBV3-1 TGTGCCAGCAGCCAAGTAGCGGGCGGCACTGAAGCTTTCTTT CASSQVAGGTEAFF
. TRBJ2-1 . TRBV19 TGTGCCAGTAGTATACAAACAGGGAGGTACAATGAGCAGTTCTTC CASSIQTGRYNEQFF
TRBD1 TRBJ2-3 many TRBV6-1 TGTGCCAGCACTAAGACAGGGGCCAGCGCAGATACGCAGTATTTT CASTKTGASADTQYF
. TRBJ2-1 many TRBV5-1 TGCGCCAGCAGCTTACACAGCGCAGGCTCCTACAATGAGCAGTTCTTC CASSLHSAGSYNEQFF
. TRBJ2-7 few TRBV18 TGTGCCAGCTCACCGCCACTGGCCTCCTACGAGCAGTACTTC CASSPPLASYEQYF
TRBD2 TRBJ2-1 . TRBV7-2 TGTGCCAGCAGGAGGACTAGCGGAAGAGTCCCCCATGAGCAGTTCTTC CASRRTSGRVPHEQFF
. TRBJ2-2 . TRBV4-2 TGTGCCAGCAGCCAAGAGAGCACCGGGGAGCTGTTTTTT CASSQESTGELFF
TRBD1 TRBJ1-2 few TRBV3-1 TGTGCCAGCAGTCAGGGGGGGGCCCATGGCTACACCTTC CASSQGGAHGYTF
. TRBJ1-1 many TRBV7-9 TGTGCCAGCAGCACGGACGGAACTGAAGCTTTCTTT CASSTDGTEAFF
TRBD1 TRBJ1-1 many TRBV5-1 TGCGCCAGCAGCTCCCGGGACAGAGGAACTGAAGCTTTCTTT CASSSRDRGTEAFF
TRBD1 TRBJ1-1 many TRBV7-9 TGTGCCAGCAGCCTAGGACAGGGGCACACTGAAGCTTTCTTT CASSLGQGHTEAFF
. TRBJ2-7 . TRBV4-2 TGTGCCAGCGGGACCCTTGTCGAGCAGTACTTC CASGTLVEQYF
. TRBJ2-7 many TRBV4-1 TGCGCCAGCAGCCAAGATTGGGGCAGCCTCTACGAGCAGTACTTC CASSQDWGSLYEQYF
. TRBJ2-2 many TRBV3-1 TGTGCCAGCAGACTGGCGGCGACAGTGGGGGCCGGGGAGCTGTTTTTT CASRLAATVGAGELFF
. TRBJ2-5 . TRBV9 TGTGCCAGCAGCGTAGGCAGGGAAGAGACCCAGTACTTC CASSVGREETQYF
TRBD2 TRBJ2-7 many TRBV7-9 TGTGCCAGCAGCCCAGGACTAGCGGGAGCGCGTGGCTACGAGCAGTACTTC CASSPGLAGARGYEQYF